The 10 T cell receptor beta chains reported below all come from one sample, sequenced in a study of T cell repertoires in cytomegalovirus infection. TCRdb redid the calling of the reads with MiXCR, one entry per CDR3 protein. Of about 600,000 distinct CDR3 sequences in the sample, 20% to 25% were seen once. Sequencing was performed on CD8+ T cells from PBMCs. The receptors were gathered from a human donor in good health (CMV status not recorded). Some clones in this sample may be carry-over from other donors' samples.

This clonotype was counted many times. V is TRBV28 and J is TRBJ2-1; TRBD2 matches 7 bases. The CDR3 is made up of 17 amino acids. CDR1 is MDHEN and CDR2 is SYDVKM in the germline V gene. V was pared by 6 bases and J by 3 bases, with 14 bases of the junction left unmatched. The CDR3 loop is CASSFPGEGFDYNEQFF. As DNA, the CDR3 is TGTGCCAGCAGCTTCCCGGGGGAGGGATTCGACTACAATGAGCAGTTCTTC. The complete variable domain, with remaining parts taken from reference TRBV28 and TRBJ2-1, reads DVKVTQSSRYLVKRTGEKVFLECVQDMDHENMFWYRQDPGLGLRLIYFSYDVKMKEKGDIPEGYSVSREKKERFSLILESASTNQTSMYLCASSFPGEGFDYNEQFFGPGTRLTVL.

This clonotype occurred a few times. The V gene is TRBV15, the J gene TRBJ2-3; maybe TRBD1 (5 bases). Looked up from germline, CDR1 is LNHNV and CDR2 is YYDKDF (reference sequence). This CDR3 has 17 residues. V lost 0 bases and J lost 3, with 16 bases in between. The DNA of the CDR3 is TGTGCCACCAGCAGAGAAGGGCAGGGATTGACAACAGATACGCAGTATTTT. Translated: CATSREGQGLTTDTQYF.

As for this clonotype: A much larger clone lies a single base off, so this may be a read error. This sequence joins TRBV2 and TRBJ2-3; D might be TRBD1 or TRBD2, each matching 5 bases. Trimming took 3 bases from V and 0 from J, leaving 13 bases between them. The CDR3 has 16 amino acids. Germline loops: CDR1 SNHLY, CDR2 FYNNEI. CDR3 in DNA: TGTGCCAGCAGTGATAACCAGTGGGGGAGCACAGATACGCAGTATTTT. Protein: CASSDNQWGSTDTQYF.

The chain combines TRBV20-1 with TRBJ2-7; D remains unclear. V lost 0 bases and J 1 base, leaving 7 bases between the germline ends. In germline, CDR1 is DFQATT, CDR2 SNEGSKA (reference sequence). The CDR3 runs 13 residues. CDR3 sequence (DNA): TGCAGTGCTAGAGATCCCATTTCCTACGAGCAGTACGTC. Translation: CSARDPISYEQYV.

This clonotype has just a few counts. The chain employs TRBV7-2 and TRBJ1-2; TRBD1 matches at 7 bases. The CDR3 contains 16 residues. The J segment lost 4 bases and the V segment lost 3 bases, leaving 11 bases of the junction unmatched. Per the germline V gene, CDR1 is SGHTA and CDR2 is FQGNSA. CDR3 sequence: CASSLNSDRTTYGYTF. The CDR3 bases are TGTGCCAGCAGCTTGAATTCGGACAGGACCACCTATGGCTACACCTTC.

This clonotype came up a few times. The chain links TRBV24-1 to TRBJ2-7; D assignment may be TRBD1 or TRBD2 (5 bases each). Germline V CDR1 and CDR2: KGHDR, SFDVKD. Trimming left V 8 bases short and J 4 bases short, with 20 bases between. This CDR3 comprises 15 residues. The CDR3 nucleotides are TGTGCCACCAACTCCCCCGGGACCGTAACGTACGAGCAGTACTTC. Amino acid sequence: CATNSPGTVTYEQYF.

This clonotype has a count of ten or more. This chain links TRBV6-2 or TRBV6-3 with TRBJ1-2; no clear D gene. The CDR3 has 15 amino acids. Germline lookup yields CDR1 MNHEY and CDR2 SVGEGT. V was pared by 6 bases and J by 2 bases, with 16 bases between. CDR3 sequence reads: CASRTGREENYGYTF. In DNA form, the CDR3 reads TGTGCCAGCAGAACCGGACGGGAGGAGAACTATGGCTACACCTTC.

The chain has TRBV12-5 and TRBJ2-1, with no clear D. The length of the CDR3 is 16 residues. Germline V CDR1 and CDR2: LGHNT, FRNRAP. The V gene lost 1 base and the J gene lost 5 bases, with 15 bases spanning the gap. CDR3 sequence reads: CASGLADRAWDNEQFF. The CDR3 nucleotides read TGTGCTAGTGGTTTGGCGGACCGAGCGTGGGACAATGAGCAGTTCTTC.

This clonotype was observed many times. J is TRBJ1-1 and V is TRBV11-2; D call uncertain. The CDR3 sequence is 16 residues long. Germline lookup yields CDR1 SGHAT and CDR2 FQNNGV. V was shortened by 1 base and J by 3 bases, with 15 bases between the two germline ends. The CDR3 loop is CASSLVVQSRDTEAFF. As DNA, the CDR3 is TGTGCCAGCAGCTTAGTGGTTCAGAGTCGGGACACTGAAGCTTTCTTT.

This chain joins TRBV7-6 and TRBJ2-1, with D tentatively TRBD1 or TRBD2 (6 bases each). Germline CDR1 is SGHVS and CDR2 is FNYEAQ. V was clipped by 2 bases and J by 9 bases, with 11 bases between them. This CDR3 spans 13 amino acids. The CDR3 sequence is CASSLSGAGEQFF. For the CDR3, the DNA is TGTGCCAGCAGCTTATCGGGGGCTGGTGAGCAGTTCTTC.